The clone carrying this T cell receptor beta chain was recorded only once. What it binds is not known. The data originate from a study of cytomegalovirus exposure and HLA in healthy donors. Study-wide findings and caveats: Cytomegalovirus association was assigned to over 150 TCR beta chains. Accurate prediction of most subjects' HLA-A and HLA-B alleles from TCR beta sequences was reported. In presence/absence analyses, roughly uniform sequencing depth across donors was assumed.

Trimming pared 5 bases from V and 5 bases from J, leaving 16 bases between. Per germline, CDR1 SEHNR and CDR2 FQNEAQ (reference sequence). This CDR3 has 15 residues. PCR primers comprised 60 Vbeta and 13 Jbeta primers. Assay used: immunoSEQ multiplex PCR; TCRdb lists only in-frame clones, some missing. Here the sample spans about 190,000 clones, 85% to 90% being singletons. J is TRBJ1-5 and V is TRBV7-9; D call uncertain. This receptor was taken from a man aged 30-40 years in good health and CMV-seronegative. The sequenced sample was PBMCs. In DNA form, the CDR3 reads TGTGCCAGCAGCCTCCATGGAGGAACCGATCAGCCCCAGCATTTT. Amino acids: CASSLHGGTDQPQHF. Supplemented by reference TRBV7-9 and TRBJ1-5, the full variable domain reads DTGVSQNPRHKITKRGQNVTFRCDPISEHNRLYWYRQTLGQGPEFLTYFQNEAQLEKSRLLSDRFSAERPKGSFSTLEIQRTEQGDSAMYLCASSLHGGTDQPQHFGDGTRLSIL.